One sample yielded the 26 T cell receptor beta chains listed below, sequenced in a study of brain T cells in children with intractable seizures. Time point defined: blood from clinic visit 5 months post-surgery; TSC patient then seizure free. Profiling relied on immunoSEQ multiplex PCR, and the TCRdb table lists in-frame clones only, not all of them. The data show about 350,000 clones, 93% seen once. The sample was peripheral blood, taken approximately 5 months after surgery. Receptors originate from a boy under three years old with tuberous sclerosis and intractable seizures.

V is TRBV25-1 and J is TRBJ2-1; 9 bases are shared with TRBD1. Germline CDR1 MGHDK, CDR2 SYGVNS. Trimming removed 0 bases from V and 3 bases from J; junction bases left unmatched: 6. The CDR3 totals 17 residues. CDR3 loop: CASSEYSGTGLYNEQFF. The CDR3 DNA reads TGTGCCAGCAGTGAATACTCCGGGACAGGGCTCTACAATGAGCAGTTCTTC. The full variable domain, in which reference TRBV25-1 and TRBJ2-1 provide the parts outside the CDR3, is EADIYQTPRYLVIGTGKKITLECSQTMGHDKMYWYQQDPGMELHLIHYSYGVNSTEKGDLSSESTVSRIRTEHFPLTLESARPSHTSQYLCASSEYSGTGLYNEQFFGPGTRLTVL.

The chain couples TRBV2 to TRBJ2-7; TRBD2 agrees at 9 bases. The CDR3 contains 12 residues. Germline CDR1 is SNHLY and CDR2 is FYNNEI. The ends lost 10 bases at V and 4 bases at J; junction bases unmatched: 5. In nucleotides, the CDR3 is TGTGCCACCATAGCGGGGGCGTACGAGCAGTACTTC. Its protein is CATIAGAYEQYF.

This sequence joins TRBV9 and TRBJ2-3, with TRBD1 matching over 8 bases. The germline gives CDR1 SGDLS, CDR2 YYNGEE. The CDR3 covers 14 residues. The V and J ends lost 5 bases and 4 bases, in that order; junction bases with no gene match: 6. CDR3 in amino acids: CASSGQGGADTQYF. The DNA for the CDR3 is TGTGCCAGCAGTGGACAGGGTGGCGCAGATACGCAGTATTTT.

The chain couples TRBV5-5 to TRBJ2-7; D not resolved. V lost 0 bases and J 6 bases, leaving 13 bases between the germline ends. The CDR3 runs 14 residues. Germline values: CDR1 SGHKS, CDR2 YYEKEE (reference sequence). As DNA, the CDR3 is TGTGCCAGCAGCTTGGATGGCATGATTATCGAGCAGTACTTC. Protein product: CASSLDGMIIEQYF.

This clone was recorded a few times. The V gene is TRBV4-1, the J gene TRBJ1-3; 8 nucleotides agree with TRBD1. The germline CDR1 and CDR2 sequences are MGHRA and YSYEKL. Losses at the gene ends were 6 bases for V and 8 bases for J; bases not matched to a gene: 12. This CDR3 is 15 amino acids long. The CDR3 protein is CASSPSRDRGYTIYF. The CDR3 coding sequence is TGCGCCAGCAGTCCTAGTCGCGACAGGGGATACACCATATATTTT.

This sequence joins TRBV10-1 and TRBJ2-7; 8 bases are a match to TRBD2. Trimming removed 8 bases from V and 2 bases from J; junction bases left unmatched: 8. The germline V gene has CDR1 WNHNN and CDR2 SYGVQD (reference sequence). There are 14 residues in the CDR3. As DNA, the CDR3 is TGCGCCAGCCCGAGACTAGCGCTCACCTACGAGCAGTACTTC. This encodes CASPRLALTYEQYF.

V gene TRBV5-1 combines with J gene TRBJ1-1, with unresolved D. Trimming took off 7 bases at V and 1 base at J, with 11 bases between the two ends. Germline assignment: CDR1 SGHRS and CDR2 YFSETQ. The CDR3 sequence is 13 residues long. The DNA of the CDR3 is TGCGCCAGCGGATCCCTGGGGAACACTGAAGCTTTCTTT. This encodes CASGSLGNTEAFF.

V usage is TRBV7-3 and J usage is TRBJ1-2; 11 bases line up with TRBD1. The V and J ends lost 5 bases and 6 bases, in that order; junction bases with no gene match: 8. The CDR3 is 15 amino acids. Germline loops: CDR1 SGHTA, CDR2 FQGTGA. The CDR3 reads CASSPSPDRGHGYTF. CDR3 DNA sequence: TGTGCCAGCAGCCCGAGCCCGGACAGGGGGCATGGCTACACCTTC.

The J gene is TRBJ2-3, the V gene TRBV10-2, with 9 positions matching TRBD2. Germline V gene lookup returns CDR1 WSHSY and CDR2 SAAADI. The CDR3 runs 15 residues. V was clipped by 3 bases and J by 2 bases; unmatched bases: 3. CDR3 residues: CASSDLAGNTDTQYF. The CDR3 coding sequence is TGCGCCAGCAGTGACCTAGCGGGAAACACAGATACGCAGTATTTT.

The gene calls are TRBV2 and TRBJ2-5; 14 positions agree with TRBD2. The V gene's germline CDR1 is SNHLY and CDR2 FYNNEI. The junction had 7 bases not matched to a gene; V was cut back by 5 bases and J by 5 bases. The CDR3 contains 16 residues. CDR3 residues: CASSPGLAGGLETQYF. The CDR3 DNA reads as TGTGCCAGCAGTCCTGGACTAGCGGGAGGACTGGAGACCCAGTACTTC.

This sequence joins TRBV24-1 and TRBJ2-2; a possible D gene is TRBD2 (6 bases). Looked up from germline, CDR1 is KGHDR and CDR2 is SFDVKD. V lost 0 bases and J lost 5, with 12 bases in between. The CDR3 has 16 residues. The CDR3, as DNA: TGTGCCACCAGTGATTTGGGGGGGAGTGGTACCGGGGAGCTGTTTTTT. It codes for CATSDLGGSGTGELFF.

The chain carries TRBV10-2 and TRBJ1-1, with D unclear. Trimming pared 3 bases from V and 10 bases from J, leaving 9 bases between. This CDR3 spans 11 amino acids. Germline assignment: CDR1 WSHSY and CDR2 SAAADI. The chain's CDR3 is CASSEEGGAFF. DNA of the CDR3: TGCGCCAGCAGTGAAGAGGGAGGAGCTTTCTTT.

The V and J genes are TRBV6-5 and TRBJ2-7, with D tentatively TRBD2 (6 bases). This CDR3 is built from 12 residues. The germline V gene has CDR1 MNHEY and CDR2 SVGAGI. The V end lost 2 bases, the J end lost 6 bases, and 8 bases lay between the germline ends. The CDR3 loop reads CASSYRGGEQYF. The CDR3 nucleotides are TGTGCCAGCAGTTACAGGGGAGGCGAGCAGTACTTC.

This rearrangement joins TRBV19 to TRBJ1-1; D not resolved. The germline V gene has CDR1 LNHDA and CDR2 SQIVND (reference sequence). The length of the CDR3 is 13 residues. V was clipped by 7 bases and J by 11 bases, with 20 bases between them. The CDR3 sequence is CASNKKSEFYAFF. Written as DNA, the CDR3 is TGTGCCAGTAATAAGAAGTCCGAGTTTTATGCTTTCTTT.

This chain links TRBV6-5 with TRBJ1-4, with 7 bases that match TRBD1. This CDR3 spans 16 amino acids. In germline, CDR1 is MNHEY, CDR2 SVGAGI. Unmatched junction bases numbered 7, after V lost 6 bases and J lost 0 bases. The CDR3 nucleotides are TGTGCCAGCAGGTACAGGGGAAAGGCAACTAATGAAAAACTGTTTTTT. This sequence encodes CASRYRGKATNEKLFF.

The chain recombines TRBV6-5 with TRBJ2-5, with D perhaps being TRBD1 or TRBD2 (6 bases each). This CDR3 spans 13 amino acids. The germline V gene has CDR1 MNHEY and CDR2 SVGAGI. The germline V and J ends were trimmed by 6 bases and 7 bases, with 15 bases remaining between them. The CDR3 loop is CASSPGGRRTQYF. CDR3 sequence (DNA): TGTGCCAGCAGCCCCGGGGGCCGGAGGACCCAGTACTTC.

This sequence joins TRBV20-1 and TRBJ1-5; tentatively, D is TRBD1 (5 bases). The CDR3 is made up of 13 amino acids. Per the germline V gene, CDR1 is DFQATT and CDR2 is SNEGSKA (reference sequence). Trimming left V 3 bases short and J 6 bases short, with 12 bases between. CDR3 protein: CSASKGGAQPQHF. CDR3 sequence (DNA): TGCAGTGCTAGTAAGGGTGGGGCTCAGCCCCAGCATTTT.

The rearrangement uses TRBV7-9 and TRBJ2-1; TRBD2 matches at 13 bases. Germline V gene sequence: CDR1 SEHNR, CDR2 FQNEAQ (reference sequence). This CDR3 is 16 amino acids long. The junction had 10 bases not matched to a gene; V was cut back by 5 bases and J by 9 bases. The CDR3 DNA sequence: TGTGCCAGCAGCCCCAGGACTAGCGGGAGTTCAGGTGAGCAGTTCTTC. Encoded protein: CASSPRTSGSSGEQFF.

This CDR3 reads CASSILGPGMNTEAFF. In DNA, the CDR3 is TGTGCCAGTAGTATTTTAGGGCCCGGGATGAACACTGAAGCTTTCTTT. The chain is built from TRBV19 and TRBJ1-1; no definite D call. Germline loops: CDR1 LNHDA, CDR2 SQIVND (reference sequence). The CDR3 has 16 amino acids. V lost 3 bases, J lost 0 bases, and 14 bases lay in between. Combining the CDR3 with reference TRBV19 and TRBJ1-1 gives the whole variable domain DGGITQSPKYLFRKEGQNVTLSCEQNLNHDAMYWYRQDPGQGLRLIYYSQIVNDFQKGDIAEGYSVSREKKESFPLTVTSAQKNPTAFYLCASSILGPGMNTEAFFGQGTRLTVV.

V usage is TRBV4-2 and J usage is TRBJ2-7; the D gene is possibly TRBD2 (5 bases). The germline V gene has CDR1 LGHNA and CDR2 YNFKEQ. The ends were cut back, 2 bases at V and 7 bases at J, with 18 bases in the middle. The CDR3 contains 15 residues. The CDR3 region is CASSQRTHSTAEQYF. The CDR3 nucleotides read TGTGCCAGCAGCCAACGGACTCACTCTACGGCTGAGCAGTACTTC.

The genes are TRBV28 and TRBJ1-6, with D possibly matching TRBD1 (5 bases). The ends were cut back, 6 bases at V and 9 bases at J, with 15 bases in the middle. CDR1 and CDR2 from the germline V gene are MDHEN and SYDVKM. The CDR3 length is 14 residues. The CDR3, as DNA: TGTGCCAGCAGGGGGGGAGGGGAAGGTTCACCCCTCCACTTT. Its protein product is CASRGGGEGSPLHF. Drawing the rest from reference TRBV28 and TRBJ1-6, the complete variable domain is DVKVTQSSRYLVKRTGEKVFLECVQDMDHENMFWYRQDPGLGLRLIYFSYDVKMKEKGDIPEGYSVSREKKERFSLILESASTNQTSMYLCASRGGGEGSPLHFGNGTRLTVT.

The gene calls are TRBV28 and TRBJ1-2; 9 bases map to TRBD1. Trimming removed 6 bases from V and 7 bases from J; junction bases left unmatched: 9. The CDR3 totals 14 residues. The germline CDR1 and CDR2 sequences are MDHEN and SYDVKM. The CDR3, as DNA: TGTGCCAGCAGCCCACCTGGACAGGGGTCTGGCTACACCTTC. This sequence encodes CASSPPGQGSGYTF.

The CDR3 region has the DNA TGCGCCAGCAGTGGGACAGGAGTAGGGGAGACCCAGTACTTC. This encodes CASSGTGVGETQYF. V and J are TRBV5-1 and TRBJ2-5; TRBD1 matches 8 bases. This CDR3 is 14 amino acids long. V lost 5 bases, J lost 5 bases, and 8 bases stayed unmatched. Germline V gene lookup returns CDR1 SGHRS and CDR2 YFSETQ.

The rearrangement uses TRBV2 and TRBJ1-4; D is undetermined. Germline lookup yields CDR1 SNHLY and CDR2 FYNNEI. The V end was cut by 5 bases, the J end by 3 bases, with 22 bases between. The length of the CDR3 is 18 residues. DNA of the CDR3: TGTGCCAGCAGTAGAACCTATCGAAACTCGCGAGCTAATGAAAAACTGTTTTTT. It codes for CASSRTYRNSRANEKLFF. Complete variable domain (other parts from reference TRBV2 and TRBJ1-4): EPEVTQTPSHQVTQMGQEVILRCVPISNHLYFYWYRQILGQKVEFLVSFYNNEISEKSEIFDDQFSVERPDGSNFTLKIRSTKLEDSAMYFCASSRTYRNSRANEKLFFGSGTQLSVL.

CDR3 in amino acids: CASSGGTSTPRRVVTGELFF. In DNA form, the CDR3 reads TGTGCCAGCAGCGGAGGGACGAGTACCCCCAGGCGGGTGGTAACCGGGGAGCTGTTTTTT. The genes are TRBV9 and TRBJ2-2, with D possibly called TRBD1 or TRBD2 (5 bases each). V lost 3 bases and J 5 bases, leaving 29 bases between the germline ends. The CDR3 loop spans 20 amino acids. Germline CDR1 is SGDLS and CDR2 is YYNGEE.

This chain uses TRBV4-1 with TRBJ2-3, with D perhaps given as TRBD1 or TRBD2 (5 bases each). The germline gives CDR1 MGHRA, CDR2 YSYEKL. This CDR3 comprises 16 residues. V lost 1 base and J 1 base, leaving 12 bases between the germline ends. This CDR3 is CASSQGGKGRTDTQYF. CDR3 sequence (DNA): TGCGCCAGCAGCCAAGGGGGTAAGGGACGCACAGATACGCAGTATTTT.